This TCR beta chain was obtained from a study of regulatory dendritic cells for organ transplantation. CDR3 length: 11 residues. In germline, CDR1 is SQVTM, CDR2 ANQGSEA. Trimming shortened V by 5 bases and J by 4 bases, and 9 bases separated the two germline ends. CFSE-labeled sorted T cells met regulatory or mature dendritic cells for under 6 days. Of note for this clone: What it binds is unknown.

The table came from immunoSEQ multiplex PCR; TCRdb's copy has only in-frame clones and leaves some out. The repertoire holds more than 10,000 clones, more than 75% seen once, with more than 1% in the top ten. V and J are TRBV29-1 and TRBJ2-7; D may be TRBD2 (6 bases). The sample was naive CD8+ T cells from blood cultured with regulatory dendritic cells. The sample's subset: CD45RA+ naive T cells. The sequence derives from a human donor in good health. As DNA, the CDR3 is TGCAGCGTTATTCGGGGGTACGAGCAGTACTTC. Protein sequence: CSVIRGYEQYF.